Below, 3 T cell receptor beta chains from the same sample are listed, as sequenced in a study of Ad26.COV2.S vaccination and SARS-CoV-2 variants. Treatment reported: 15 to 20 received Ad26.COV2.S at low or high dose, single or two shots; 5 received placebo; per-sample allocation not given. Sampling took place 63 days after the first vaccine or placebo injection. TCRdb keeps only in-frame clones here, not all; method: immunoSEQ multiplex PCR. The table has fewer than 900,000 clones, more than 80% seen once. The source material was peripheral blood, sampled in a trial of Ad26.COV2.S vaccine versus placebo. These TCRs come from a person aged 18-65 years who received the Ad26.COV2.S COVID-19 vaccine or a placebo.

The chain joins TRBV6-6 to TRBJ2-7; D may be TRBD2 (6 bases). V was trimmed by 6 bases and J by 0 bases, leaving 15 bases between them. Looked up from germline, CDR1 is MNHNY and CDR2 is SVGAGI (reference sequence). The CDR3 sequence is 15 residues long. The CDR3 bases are TGTGCCAGCAGCCGCCCGGGGACTGCCTCCTACGAGCAGTACTTC. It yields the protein CASSRPGTASYEQYF.

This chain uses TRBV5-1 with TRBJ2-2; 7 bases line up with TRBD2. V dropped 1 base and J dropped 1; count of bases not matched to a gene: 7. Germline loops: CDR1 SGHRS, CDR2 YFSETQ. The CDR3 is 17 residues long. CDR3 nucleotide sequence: TGCGCCAGCAGCTTGAATTGGGCGGGGGTGAACACCGGGGAGCTGTTTTTT. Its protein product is CASSLNWAGVNTGELFF. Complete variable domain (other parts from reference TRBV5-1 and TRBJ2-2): KAGVTQTPRYLIKTRGQQVTLSCSPISGHRSVSWYQQTPGQGLQFLFEYFSETQRNKGNFPGRFSGRQFSNSRSEMNVSTLELGDSALYLCASSLNWAGVNTGELFFGEGSRLTVL.

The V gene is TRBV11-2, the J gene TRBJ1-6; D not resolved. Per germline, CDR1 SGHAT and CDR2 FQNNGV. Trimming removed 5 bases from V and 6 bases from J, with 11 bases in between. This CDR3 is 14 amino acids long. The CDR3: CASSPGRINSPLHF. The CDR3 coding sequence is TGTGCCAGCAGCCCAGGACGGATTAATTCACCCCTCCACTTT.